The T cell receptor beta chain under discussion was sequenced for a study of cytomegalovirus exposure and HLA in healthy donors. The V segment lost 3 bases and the J segment 7 bases; nucleotides outside the gene matches: 6. This CDR3 is built from 13 residues. In germline, CDR1 is SGHNT, CDR2 YYREEE (reference sequence). Primers for the PCR totalled 60 Vbeta and 13 Jbeta. Using immunoSEQ multiplex PCR, the repertoire was profiled, and TCRdb retains in-frame clones only, with some absent. The repertoire holds tens of thousands of clones, less than 75% seen once, with about 23% in the top ten. J is TRBJ2-7 and V is TRBV5-4; 8 bases align to TRBD2. The specimen was PBMCs. This sequence was found in a man in his forties or fifties in good health and CMV-seropositive. CDR3: CASSSGTRVEQYF. The CDR3 bases are TGTGCCAGCAGCTCTGGGACTAGGGTGGAGCAGTACTTC.